This T cell receptor (beta chain) was captured by sequencing in a study of T cells in localized non-small cell lung cancer (dated by TCRdb to 2018 to 2021). Regarding the research as a whole: Comparing tumors with uninvolved tumor-adjacent lungs, the study looked at the T cell repertoires of hundreds of patients with early-stage NSCLC. A mean age of around 66 years was recorded for the NSCLC patients, of whom 129 were male and more than 85 were female. The cohort comprised approximately 240 treatment-naïve NSCLC patients with resected, localized lung tumors. Beyond this particular receptor, the publication reports: Of the top 100 tumor clones, a median of about 53 were detected in paired uninvolved adjacent lung; 28 were also among that lung's top 100. Because of the exploratory design, TCR variables were selected using unadjusted p-values without false-discovery rate correction. Because multi-region tumor sequencing was not done, intratumor heterogeneity could not be ruled out. Uninvolved tumor-adjacent lung showed the highest T cell clonality, higher than tumor, which suggests more focused antigenic responses in the uninvolved tumor-adjacent lung. Longer overall survival was associated with higher T cell density in blood, whereas shorter survival was associated with higher clonality in adjacent lung.

The immunoSEQ Assay was used to sequence TCR beta CDR3 regions from DNA. The paper's data handling went like this. T cell density was computed as TCR beta template counts normalized to usable DNA estimated by amplifying housekeeping genes. The preseqR package was used to estimate richness by extrapolating to 400,000 templates for PBMC samples and to 120,000 templates for tissue samples. Clonality was defined as one minus Pielou's evenness. Tissue-enriched TCRs were identified by differential abundance testing using productive amino-acid clonotypes, minimum total count 5 and alpha 0.1. The Jaccard Index and the Morisita Overlap Index were used to measure how much the repertoires overlapped between compartments. GLIPH grouped TCR beta CDR3s together with public tetramer-defined viral CDR3s, and a viral motif had to include at least three viral sequences and show V-gene enrichment. TCRdb re-hosts the immuneACCESS table, in-frame sequences only. Its copies lack some clones; in the studies checked, an unresolved V gene accounts for under half of them, and the cause for the rest is not known. The V and J calls and clone size were taken over from that table, and D and trimming were inferred from the DNA. The sample has about 59,000 clones on record, about 89% of them singletons. The biggest ten clones account for 20% of the sample.

V lost 2 bases and J lost 7 bases; the stretch between them is 6 bases long. The germline V gene encodes CDR1 MNHNY and CDR2 SVGAGI (reference sequence). Taken from cysteine to phenylalanine, the CDR3 has 11 residues. Kept here is only the CDR3 DNA, which spans 33 bases and is read in frame from base 1. Regarding this clone: Its binding antigen is unknown. No base quality information exists; no much larger clone differs at one position.

At diagnosis, peripheral blood, uninvolved tumor-adjacent lung and tumor were collected and stored as a combination of fresh-frozen and FFPE material. For TCR repertoire profiling, the blood samples were analyzed as peripheral blood mononuclear cells. This sequence was found in a man aged 35 to 69 with stage I lung adenocarcinoma. The starting material was peripheral blood, obtained before any cancer treatment. The chain uses TRBV6-6 and TRBJ2-7; a confident D gene designation cannot be given. The nucleotide sequence is TGTGCCAGCAGTTACAACGGAGAGCAGTACTTC. This yields the protein CASSYNGEQYF.